The source of this T cell receptor (beta chain) is a study of shared clonotypes between healthy human individuals (dated by TCRdb to 2018 to 2021). Describing the broader study: Three men and two women, aged 18 to 49 years, made up the cohort. For each donor, CD4 naive and CD4 memory were each given three plates, CD8 naive was given two plates, and CD8 memory was given one plate. To estimate repertoire size and how much clonotype sharing occurs between individuals, the study deeply sequenced the blood TCR repertoires of about 5 healthy adults. Different laboratories and diverse techniques were used to prepare libraries and sequence TCR repertoires, to increase sequencing depth and limit assay-specific biases. Per donor, leukapheresis produced somewhere between about 0.94 and 8.9 billion PBMCs. On the study overall, not on this receptor specifically: Sampling was restricted to blood, and TCR repertoires in tissues likely differ from the TCR repertoires found in blood. Rarefaction of sorted-subset datasets indicated incomplete sequencing despite the large sequencing depth. Compared with non-shared clonotypes, the clonotypes found in all four sorted-subset donors had higher generation probabilities. Based on pairwise subsampling, the degree of clonotype sharing among donors was expected to be affected by sequencing depth. The small number of donors limited the genetic and exposure-history diversity represented. Larger estimated clonotype richness was generally found for naive subsets than for memory subsets. Across four donors, about 5% of naive CD4, roughly 3.8% of naive CD8, 2% to 2.5% of memory CD4, and 0.3% to 0.45% of memory CD8 clonotypes were shared.

As to this clone: What antigen it recognizes has not been identified. Per-base quality was not reported, and no clone a single base away is much larger than it.

CD8 naive samples were obtained by positive selection for CCR7 among CD45RO-negative cells, yielding a CD45RA+CCR7+ population from which TemRA cells were excluded. The donors were healthy, HIV-negative adults who had no recently reported acute infections or vaccinations. Every donor was a Caucasian adult residing in Nashville, Tennessee, USA. Blood was obtained by leukapheresis, after which PBMCs were separated by Ficoll-Histopaque density gradient centrifugation and cryopreserved in liquid nitrogen vapor phase. Analytical flow cytometry was used to check the purity and quantity of every magnetically sorted T cell population. From each sorted fraction, genomic DNA was isolated and quantified by UV absorbance on a Nanodrop 2000c. The germline ends are 5 bases apart after V is trimmed by 5 bases and J by 1 base. The CDR1 and CDR2 encoded by the germline V gene are SQVTM and ANQGSEA. Inclusive of the bounding cysteine and phenylalanine, the CDR3 is 11 residues long. Only the CDR3 DNA is retained, 33 bases long and in frame from the first base.

TCR CDR3 regions were amplified from genomic DNA by multiplex PCR using the deep immunoSEQ assay. Extracted genomic DNA from each cell subset was distributed evenly across all wells of several immunoSEQ 96-well plates, and each plate was treated as a replicate. For sorted subsets, each replicate PCR was loaded with around 220 ng genomic DNA, equivalent to some 27,000 T cell genomes. The purified libraries were quantified using a Qubit 3.0 fluorometer, sized with a Bioanalyzer 2100, and then quantified again using the KAPA Library Quantification kit. Every immunoSEQ 96-well plate was sequenced on a dedicated single-read 150-cycle Illumina NextSeq 550 flow cell. Regarding the original processing steps: Because only junctional sequences without quality scores were contained in the immunoSEQ output, filtering matching that applied to full-length reads could not be performed. Sequences were annotated with PyIR, a Python wrapper for IgBLAST v1.9, and V/J genes and CDR3 were assigned using IMGT germline references. Reads were removed for weak V/J assignments (E-value above 1e-6), missing CDR3, stop codons, out-of-frame junctions, or ambiguous translated residues. V3J clonotypes were defined as sequences sharing the same inferred V gene, J gene, and CDR3 amino acid sequence. Percentage overlap between repertoires was computed as shared unique clonotypes divided by the size of the smaller repertoire. Richness of each repertoire was evaluated using RTK rarefaction, the Chao1 estimator, and Recon v2.1 estimates of unobserved clonotypes. Generation probabilities for all TCRbeta clonotypes obtained by the gDNA method from a handful of donors were computed using OLGA. Entries here come from immuneACCESS through TCRdb and include only in-frame sequences with V and J called. Some clones fail to appear in such tables; in the studies checked, an unresolved V gene covers under half of the shortfall, and the cause of the remainder is unknown. V and J calls and clone size are those listed in that table; D and trimming were worked out from the DNA. A total of about 2 million clones appear in this sample, roughly 95% of them only once. Around 1% of the sample is held by the ten biggest clonotypes.

The sequence links TRBV29-1 to TRBJ1-1; the D gene remains uncertain. The TCR comes from a man aged 18 to 29 in good health. Input material: naive CD8+ T cells sorted from blood. Interpreted using the paper, the cell subset or site label stands for: CD45RA+CCR7+. The base sequence is TGCAGCGTTAGGCAGAACACTGAAGCTTTCTTT. Translated, this is CSVRQNTEAFF.